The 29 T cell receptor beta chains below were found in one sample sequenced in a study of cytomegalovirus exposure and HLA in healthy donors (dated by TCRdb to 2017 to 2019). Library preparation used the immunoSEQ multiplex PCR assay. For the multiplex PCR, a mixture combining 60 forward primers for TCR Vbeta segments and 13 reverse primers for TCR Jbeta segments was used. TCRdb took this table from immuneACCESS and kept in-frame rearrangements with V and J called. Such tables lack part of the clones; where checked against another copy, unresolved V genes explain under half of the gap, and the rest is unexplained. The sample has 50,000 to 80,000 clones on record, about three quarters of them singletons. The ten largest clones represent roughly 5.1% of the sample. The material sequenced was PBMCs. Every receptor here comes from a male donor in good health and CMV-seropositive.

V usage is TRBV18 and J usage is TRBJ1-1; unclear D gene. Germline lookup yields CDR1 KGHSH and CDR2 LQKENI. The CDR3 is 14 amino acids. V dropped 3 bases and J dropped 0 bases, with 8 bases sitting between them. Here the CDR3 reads CASSPGLMNTEAFF. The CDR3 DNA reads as TGTGCCAGCTCACCTGGGCTCATGAACACTGAAGCTTTCTTT.

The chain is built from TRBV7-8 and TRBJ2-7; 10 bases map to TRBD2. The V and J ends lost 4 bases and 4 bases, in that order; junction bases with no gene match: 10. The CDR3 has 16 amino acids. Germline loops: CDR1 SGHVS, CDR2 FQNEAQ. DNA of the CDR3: TGTGCCAGCAGCTGGGGGAGCGGGGGGGAACGATACGAGCAGTACTTC. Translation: CASSWGSGGERYEQYF.

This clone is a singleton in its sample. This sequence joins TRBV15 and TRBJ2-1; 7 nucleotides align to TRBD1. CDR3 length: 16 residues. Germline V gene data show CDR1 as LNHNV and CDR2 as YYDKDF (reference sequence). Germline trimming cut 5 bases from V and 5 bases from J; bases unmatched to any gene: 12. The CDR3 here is CATSGTPGQPHNEQFF. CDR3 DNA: TGTGCCACCAGCGGGACACCGGGACAGCCCCACAATGAGCAGTTCTTC.

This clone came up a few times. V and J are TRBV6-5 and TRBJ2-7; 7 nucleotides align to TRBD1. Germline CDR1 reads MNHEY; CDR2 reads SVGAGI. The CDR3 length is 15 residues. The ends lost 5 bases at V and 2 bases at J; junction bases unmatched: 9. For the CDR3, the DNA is TGTGCCAGCAGTCGGTTTGAGGGACAGACCTACGAGCAGTACTTC. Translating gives CASSRFEGQTYEQYF.

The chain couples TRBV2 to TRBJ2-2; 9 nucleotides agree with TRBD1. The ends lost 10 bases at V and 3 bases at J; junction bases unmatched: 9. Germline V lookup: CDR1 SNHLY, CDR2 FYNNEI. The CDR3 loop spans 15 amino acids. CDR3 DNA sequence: TGTGCCACCACTCCGGGACAGGGCGACACCGGGGAGCTGTTTTTT. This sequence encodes CATTPGQGDTGELFF.

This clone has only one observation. CDR3 amino acids: CASSSQTGFEQYF. In nucleotides, the CDR3 is TGTGCCAGCAGCTCACAAACGGGGTTCGAGCAGTACTTC. The chain combines TRBV7-2 with TRBJ2-7; a weak D match, TRBD2 (5 bases). Trimming left V 4 bases short and J 6 bases short, with 13 bases between. The V gene's germline CDR1 is SGHTA and CDR2 FQGNSA. There are 13 residues in the CDR3.

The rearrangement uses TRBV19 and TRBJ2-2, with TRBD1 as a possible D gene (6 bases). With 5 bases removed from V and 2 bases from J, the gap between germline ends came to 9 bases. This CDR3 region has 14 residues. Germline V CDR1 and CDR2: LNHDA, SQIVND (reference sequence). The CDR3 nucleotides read TGTGCCAGTAGTTGGGGGCGAAACACCGGGGAGCTGTTTTTT. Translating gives CASSWGRNTGELFF.

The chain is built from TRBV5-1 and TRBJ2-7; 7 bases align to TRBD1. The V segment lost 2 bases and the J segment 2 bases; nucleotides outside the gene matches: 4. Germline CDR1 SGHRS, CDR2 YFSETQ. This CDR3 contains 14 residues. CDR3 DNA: TGCGCCAGCAGCTTAAAGGGGGCGGCCTACGAGCAGTACTTC. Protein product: CASSLKGAAYEQYF. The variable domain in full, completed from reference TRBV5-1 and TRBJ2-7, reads KAGVTQTPRYLIKTRGQQVTLSCSPISGHRSVSWYQQTPGQGLQFLFEYFSETQRNKGNFPGRFSGRQFSNSRSEMNVSTLELGDSALYLCASSLKGAAYEQYFGPGTRLTVT.

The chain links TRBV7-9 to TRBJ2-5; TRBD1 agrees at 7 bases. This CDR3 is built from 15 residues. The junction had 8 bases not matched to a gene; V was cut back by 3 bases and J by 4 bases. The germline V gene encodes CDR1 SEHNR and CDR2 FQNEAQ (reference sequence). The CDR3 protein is CASSFRTGEGETQYF. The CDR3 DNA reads TGTGCCAGCAGCTTTAGAACAGGGGAAGGAGAGACCCAGTACTTC.

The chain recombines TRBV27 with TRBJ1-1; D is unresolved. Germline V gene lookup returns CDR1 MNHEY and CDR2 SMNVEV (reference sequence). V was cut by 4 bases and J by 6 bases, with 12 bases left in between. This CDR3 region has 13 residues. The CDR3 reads CASSSRAGAEAFF. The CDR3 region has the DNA TGTGCCAGCAGTTCAAGGGCCGGGGCTGAAGCTTTCTTT.

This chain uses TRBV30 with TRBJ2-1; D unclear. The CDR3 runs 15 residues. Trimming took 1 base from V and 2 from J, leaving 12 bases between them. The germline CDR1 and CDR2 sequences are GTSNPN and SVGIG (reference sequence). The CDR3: CAWSARGLTYNEQFF. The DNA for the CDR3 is TGTGCCTGGAGTGCCAGAGGCTTAACCTACAATGAGCAGTTCTTC.

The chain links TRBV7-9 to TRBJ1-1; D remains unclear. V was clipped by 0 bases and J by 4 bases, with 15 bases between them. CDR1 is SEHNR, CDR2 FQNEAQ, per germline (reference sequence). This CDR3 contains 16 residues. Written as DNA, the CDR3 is TGTGCCAGCAGCTTAGCGCTTTTACGGGAGGGCACTGAAGCTTTCTTT. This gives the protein CASSLALLREGTEAFF.

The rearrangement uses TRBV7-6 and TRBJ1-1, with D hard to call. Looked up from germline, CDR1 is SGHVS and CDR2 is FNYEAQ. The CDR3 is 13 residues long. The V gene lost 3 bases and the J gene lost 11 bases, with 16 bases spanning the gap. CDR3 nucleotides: TGTGCCAGCAGCTTGGAGTACGGGAAGTATGCTTTCTTT. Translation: CASSLEYGKYAFF.

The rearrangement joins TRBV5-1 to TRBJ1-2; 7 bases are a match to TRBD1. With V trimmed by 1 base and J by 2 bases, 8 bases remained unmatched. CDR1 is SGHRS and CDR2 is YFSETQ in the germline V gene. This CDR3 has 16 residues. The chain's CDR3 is CASSLRVTGSNYGYTF. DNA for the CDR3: TGCGCCAGCAGCTTGAGAGTGACAGGGTCGAACTATGGCTACACCTTC.

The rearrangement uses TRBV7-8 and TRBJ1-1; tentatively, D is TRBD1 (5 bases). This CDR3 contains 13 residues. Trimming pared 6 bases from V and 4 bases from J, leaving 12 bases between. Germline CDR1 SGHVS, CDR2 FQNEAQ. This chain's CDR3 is CASRQQATTEAFF. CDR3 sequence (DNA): TGTGCCAGCAGACAACAGGCGACCACTGAAGCTTTCTTT.

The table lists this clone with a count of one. The CDR3 region has the DNA TGTGCCAGCAGCTTAGAGCATGGCAGACACTACGAGCAGTACTTC. It codes for CASSLEHGRHYEQYF. The chain links TRBV7-6 to TRBJ2-7, with no clear D. This CDR3 is 15 amino acids long. V lost 1 base to trimming and J lost 3 bases, with 13 bases between them. CDR1 SGHVS and CDR2 FNYEAQ come from the germline V gene.

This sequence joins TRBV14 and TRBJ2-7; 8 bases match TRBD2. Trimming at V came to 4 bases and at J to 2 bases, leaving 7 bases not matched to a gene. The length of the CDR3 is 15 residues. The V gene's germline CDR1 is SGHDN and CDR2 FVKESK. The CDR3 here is CASSLVRGGTYEQYF. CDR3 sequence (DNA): TGTGCCAGCAGCCTCGTCCGGGGGGGGACCTACGAGCAGTACTTC.

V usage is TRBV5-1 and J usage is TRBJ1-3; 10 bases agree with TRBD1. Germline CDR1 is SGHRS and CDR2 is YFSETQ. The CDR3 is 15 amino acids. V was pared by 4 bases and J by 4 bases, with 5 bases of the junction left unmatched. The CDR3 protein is CASSVDRGLGNTIYF. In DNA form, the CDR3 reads TGCGCCAGCAGCGTAGACAGGGGGCTCGGAAACACCATATATTTT.

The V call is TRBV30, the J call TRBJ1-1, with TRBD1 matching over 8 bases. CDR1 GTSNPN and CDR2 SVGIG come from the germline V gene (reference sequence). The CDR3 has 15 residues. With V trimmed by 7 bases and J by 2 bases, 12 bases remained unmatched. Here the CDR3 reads CASSDGTGINTEAFF. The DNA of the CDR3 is TGTGCCTCGAGCGATGGGACAGGTATTAACACTGAAGCTTTCTTT.

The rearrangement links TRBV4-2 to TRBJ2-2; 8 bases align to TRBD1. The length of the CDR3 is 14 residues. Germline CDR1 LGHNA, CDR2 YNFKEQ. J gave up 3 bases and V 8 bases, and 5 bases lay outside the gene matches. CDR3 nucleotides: TGTGCCAGCGAGGCAGGGGGCTACACCGGGGAGCTGTTTTTT. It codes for CASEAGGYTGELFF.

The CDR3 nucleotides read TGTGCCAGCAGCCGATGGGACAGCTCAAATCAGCCCCAGCATTTT. Its translation: CASSRWDSSNQPQHF. The chain joins TRBV4-2 to TRBJ1-5; 7 bases are shared with TRBD1. Germline trimming cut 4 bases from V and 4 bases from J; bases unmatched to any gene: 7. This CDR3 contains 15 residues. The germline CDR1 and CDR2 sequences are LGHNA and YNFKEQ.

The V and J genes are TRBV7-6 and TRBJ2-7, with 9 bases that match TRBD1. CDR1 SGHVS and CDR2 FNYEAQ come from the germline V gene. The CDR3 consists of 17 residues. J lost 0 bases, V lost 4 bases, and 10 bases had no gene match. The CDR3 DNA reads TGTGCCAGCAGCTCAAACCCGGGACAGGGAAGCTCCTACGAGCAGTACTTC. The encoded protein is CASSSNPGQGSSYEQYF.

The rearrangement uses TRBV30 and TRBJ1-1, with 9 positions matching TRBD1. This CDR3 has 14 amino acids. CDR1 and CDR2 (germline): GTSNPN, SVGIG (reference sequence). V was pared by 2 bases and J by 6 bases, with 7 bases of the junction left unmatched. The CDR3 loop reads CAWSRDRASAEAFF. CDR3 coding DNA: TGTGCCTGGAGTAGGGACAGGGCGAGCGCTGAAGCTTTCTTT.

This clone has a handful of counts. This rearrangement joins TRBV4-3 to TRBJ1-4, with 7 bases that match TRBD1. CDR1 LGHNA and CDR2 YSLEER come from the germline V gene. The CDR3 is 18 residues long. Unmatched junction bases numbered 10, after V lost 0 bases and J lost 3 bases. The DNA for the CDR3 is TGCGCCAGCAGCCAAGACCCTACAGGGGATTCAGCTAATGAAAAACTGTTTTTT. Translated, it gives CASSQDPTGDSANEKLFF.

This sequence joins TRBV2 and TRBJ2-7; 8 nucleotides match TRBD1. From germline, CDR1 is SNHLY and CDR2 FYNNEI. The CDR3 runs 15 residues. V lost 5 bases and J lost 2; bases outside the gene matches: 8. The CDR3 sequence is CASSTSRGPAYEQYF. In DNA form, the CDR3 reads TGTGCCAGCAGTACCTCCAGGGGGCCCGCCTACGAGCAGTACTTC.

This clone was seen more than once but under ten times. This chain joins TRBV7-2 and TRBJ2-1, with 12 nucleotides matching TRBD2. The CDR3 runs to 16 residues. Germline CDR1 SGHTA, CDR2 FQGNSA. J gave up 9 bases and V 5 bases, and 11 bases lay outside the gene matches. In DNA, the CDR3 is TGTGCCAGCAGCCCCGGACTAGCGGGGCCGCGGGGTGAGCAGTTCTTC. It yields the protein CASSPGLAGPRGEQFF.

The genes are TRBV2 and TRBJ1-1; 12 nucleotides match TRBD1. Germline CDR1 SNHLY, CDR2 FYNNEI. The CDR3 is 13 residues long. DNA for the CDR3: TGTGCTGGGACAGGGGGCAGAAGCACTGAAGCTTTCTTT. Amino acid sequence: CAGTGGRSTEAFF.

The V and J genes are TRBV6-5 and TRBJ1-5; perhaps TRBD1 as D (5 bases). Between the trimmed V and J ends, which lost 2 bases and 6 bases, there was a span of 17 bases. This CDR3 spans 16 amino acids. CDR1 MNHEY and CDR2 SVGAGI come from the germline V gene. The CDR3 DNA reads TGTGCCAGCAGTTACCACGGACCCTTGGGGGGTCAGCCCCAGCATTTT. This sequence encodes CASSYHGPLGGQPQHF.

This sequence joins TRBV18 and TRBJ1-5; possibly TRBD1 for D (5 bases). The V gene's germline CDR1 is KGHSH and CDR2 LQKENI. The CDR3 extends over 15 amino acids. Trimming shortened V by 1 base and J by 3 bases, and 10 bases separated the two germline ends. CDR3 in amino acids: CASSPQGPVNQPQHF. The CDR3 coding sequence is TGTGCCAGCTCACCACAGGGGCCAGTCAATCAGCCCCAGCATTTT.